The 20 T cell receptor beta chains below were found in one sample sequenced in a study of neurological immune-mediated disorders. TCRdb recomputed calls from the 5' RACE reads with MiXCR, one row per CDR3 protein. The repertoire holds some 61,000 distinct CDR3 sequences, with around 3.9% as singletons. The sequencing input was PBMCs. These receptors were collected from a man aged 25 to 45 with multiple sclerosis.

This clonotype turned up a few times. This chain joins TRBV4-3 and TRBJ2-3; 10 nucleotides match TRBD2. Germline V gene data show CDR1 as LGHNA and CDR2 as YSLEER. V was pared by 0 bases and J by 6 bases, with 0 bases of the junction left unmatched. The CDR3 covers 14 residues. The CDR3 DNA reads TGCGCCAGCAGCCAAGAAGCGGGGGGGGATACGCAGTATTTT. Translation: CASSQEAGGDTQYF.

In its sample, this clonotype was seen many times. This chain connects TRBV10-3 to TRBJ2-7, with D maybe TRBD1 (6 bases). The CDR3 has 14 residues. V lost 10 bases and J lost 4, with 20 bases in between. The V gene's germline CDR1 is ENHRY and CDR2 SYGVKD. This CDR3 is CASVEGRGRYEQYF. The DNA of the CDR3 is TGTGCCAGCGTTGAGGGCAGGGGACGGTACGAGCAGTACTTC.

This clonotype was observed many times. The CDR3 region is CASSGLRQGSYF. For the CDR3, the DNA is TGTGCCAGCAGTGGCCTCAGACAGGGGTCATATTTT. V is TRBV2 and J is TRBJ2-3; TRBD1 matches at 8 bases. From germline, CDR1 is SNHLY and CDR2 FYNNEI. The CDR3 length is 12 residues. With V trimmed by 4 bases and J by 15 bases, 9 bases remained unmatched.

This clonotype was seen at least ten times. The rearrangement uses TRBV7-9 and TRBJ1-1; D is ambiguous. V was cut by 4 bases and J by 0 bases, with 6 bases left in between. Germline values: CDR1 SEHNR, CDR2 FQNEAQ (reference sequence). This CDR3 contains 13 residues. CDR3 loop: CASSSPMNTEAFF. CDR3 nucleotide sequence: TGTGCCAGCAGCTCTCCTATGAACACTGAAGCTTTCTTT.

This clonotype was observed many times. The chain employs TRBV20-1 and TRBJ2-6; D not resolved. Deletions cut 3 bases from V and 2 bases from J, with 17 bases between. The CDR3 covers 17 residues. Germline V CDR1 and CDR2: DFQATT, SNEGSKA (reference sequence). The CDR3 DNA reads TGCAGTGCTAGGTCCTCACAAATCGAAACTGGGGCCAACGTCCTGACTTTC. It encodes CSARSSQIETGANVLTF.

This clonotype has ten or more counts. CDR3 nucleotide sequence: TGTGCCAGCAGTTTAGTTGGAGTTGGCTACACCTTC. Amino acids: CASSLVGVGYTF. The rearrangement links TRBV12-3 or TRBV12-4 to TRBJ1-2; D is unclear. The CDR3 consists of 12 residues. Trimming took 1 base from V and 7 from J, leaving 7 bases between them.

This clonotype was seen at least ten times. The genes are TRBV2 and TRBJ2-1; TRBD2 matches 7 bases. CDR1 and CDR2 from the germline V gene are SNHLY and FYNNEI. The CDR3 contains 13 residues. Losses at the gene ends were 0 bases for V and 8 bases for J; bases not matched to a gene: 1. CDR3 DNA sequence: TGTGCCAGCAGTGAAGCTACTAGCGATGAGCAGTTCTTC. It specifies CASSEATSDEQFF. The full variable domain, completed using reference TRBV2 and TRBJ2-1, is EPEVTQTPSHQVTQMGQEVILRCVPISNHLYFYWYRQILGQKVEFLVSFYNNEISEKSEIFDDQFSVERPDGSNFTLKIRSTKLEDSAMYFCASSEATSDEQFFGPGTRLTVL.

This clonotype was picked up many times. At one boundary the junction diverges from the germline segment, which might be a read error. The J gene is TRBJ2-1, the V gene TRBV29-1; a weak D match, TRBD1 (6 bases). This CDR3 comprises 13 residues. Germline V CDR1 and CDR2: SQVTM, ANQGSEA. DNA of the CDR3: TGCAGCGCTGAACAGGGAAACTACAATGAGCAGTTCTTC. Protein sequence: CSAEQGNYNEQFF.

There are many counts of this clonotype. This rearrangement joins TRBV5-5 to TRBJ2-7; 7 bases agree with TRBD1. Losses at the gene ends were 4 bases for V and 1 base for J; bases not matched to a gene: 5. Germline loops: CDR1 SGHKS, CDR2 YYEKEE (reference sequence). The CDR3 totals 14 residues. DNA of the CDR3: TGTGCCAGCAGCCCGCGGACAGGTTCCTACGAGCAGTACTTC. As protein: CASSPRTGSYEQYF. Full variable domain (missing parts from reference TRBV5-5 and TRBJ2-7): DAGVTQSPTHLIKTRGQQVTLRCSPISGHKSVSWYQQVLGQGPQFIFQYYEKEERGRGNFPDRFSARQFPNYSSELNVNALLLGDSALYLCASSPRTGSYEQYFGPGTRLTVT.

Many counts were recorded for this clonotype. The V gene is TRBV14, the J gene TRBJ2-3; possibly TRBD1 for D (5 bases). The V and J ends lost 0 bases and 6 bases respectively, with 16 bases between them. Germline CDR1 and CDR2: SGHDN and FVKESK. The CDR3 sequence is 16 residues long. Here the CDR3 reads CASSQDLPRVGDTQYF. CDR3 in DNA: TGTGCCAGCAGCCAAGATCTTCCCAGGGTCGGGGATACGCAGTATTTT.

Ten or more counts support this clonotype. This rearrangement joins TRBV12-3 or TRBV12-4 to TRBJ1-5; unclear D gene. V lost 2 bases and J lost 1, with 12 bases in between. There are 16 residues in the CDR3. As DNA, the CDR3 is TGTGCCAGCAGTTTATTTCTGGCCCGAAGCAATCAGCCCCAGCATTTT. Its translation is CASSLFLARSNQPQHF.

Details on this clonotype: Compared with germline, one end of the junction differs, possibly owing to a read error. The chain uses TRBV4-3 and TRBJ1-6; no clear D. This CDR3 is 13 amino acids long. Germline values: CDR1 LGHNA, CDR2 YSLEER. The CDR3 nucleotides are TGCGCCAGCAGCCAAGGCGGAAATTCACCCCTCAACTTT. This codes for CASSQGGNSPLNF.

This clonotype has ten or more counts. The chain is built from TRBV5-1 and TRBJ2-1; 7 nucleotides align to TRBD2. With V trimmed by 4 bases and J by 8 bases, 12 bases remained unmatched. CDR1 SGHRS and CDR2 YFSETQ come from the germline V gene. This CDR3 is built from 15 residues. Here the CDR3 reads CASSPRGGGMHEQFF. In nucleotides, the CDR3 is TGCGCCAGCAGCCCCCGTGGGGGGGGTATGCATGAGCAGTTCTTC.

This clonotype appeared many times. The chain uses TRBV27 and TRBJ1-3; tentative D call: TRBD1 (6 bases). In germline, CDR1 is MNHEY, CDR2 SMNVEV (reference sequence). Trimming left V 3 bases short and J 1 base short, with 10 bases between. The CDR3 totals 15 residues. CDR3 sequence reads: CASSFSGQSGNTIYF. Here the CDR3 DNA reads TGTGCCAGCAGTTTCTCCGGACAGTCTGGAAACACCATATATTTT.

The table lists this clonotype with many counts. The chain recombines TRBV14 with TRBJ1-1; perhaps TRBD1 as D (5 bases). The CDR3 loop spans 16 amino acids. From germline, CDR1 is SGHDN and CDR2 FVKESK. Deletions cut 0 bases from V and 6 bases from J, with 17 bases between. The CDR3, as DNA: TGTGCCAGCAGCCAAGATAGTGGGGGTAGTAGGGCTGAAGCTTTCTTT. This codes for CASSQDSGGSRAEAFF.

This clonotype was found a few times. This rearrangement joins TRBV12-3 or TRBV12-4 to TRBJ1-5; a possible D gene is TRBD1 (5 bases). Trimming removed 6 bases at V and 7 bases at J, with 16 bases between. This CDR3 comprises 14 residues. The CDR3 sequence: CASRVRGRGQPQHF. CDR3 DNA: TGTGCCAGCAGGGTCCGGGGCCGGGGGCAGCCCCAGCATTTT.

This clonotype was observed at least ten times. V and J are TRBV18 and TRBJ1-5; D remains unclear. Germline assignment: CDR1 KGHSH and CDR2 LQKENI. Trimming stripped 2 bases from V and 3 bases from J, with 5 bases between. The CDR3 totals 13 residues. The CDR3 nucleotides are TGTGCCAGCTCACCAGGGGACAATCAGCCCCAGCATTTT. Its translation: CASSPGDNQPQHF. Combining the CDR3 with reference TRBV18 and TRBJ1-5 gives the whole variable domain NAGVMQNPRHLVRRRGQEARLRCSPMKGHSHVYWYRQLPEEGLKFMVYLQKENIIDESGMPKERFSAEFPKEGPSILRIQQVVRGDSAAYFCASSPGDNQPQHFGDGTRLSIL.

Many counts were recorded for this clonotype. The chain is built from TRBV4-2 and TRBJ2-7, with TRBD1 matching 11 bases. The CDR3 consists of 17 residues. Germline-derived CDR1 and CDR2 are LGHNA and YNFKEQ. The junction had 15 bases not matched to a gene; V was cut back by 4 bases and J by 7 bases. The CDR3 DNA follows: TGTGCCAGCAGCCCCCTCCTCGGGACAGGGGGATCTTATGAGCAGTACTTC. It is translated as CASSPLLGTGGSYEQYF.

This clonotype was seen at least ten times. The V and J genes are TRBV3-1 and TRBJ2-6, with unresolved D. Germline V gene lookup returns CDR1 LGHDT and CDR2 YNNKEL (reference sequence). V lost 0 bases to trimming and J lost 4 bases, with 7 bases between them. There are 15 residues in the CDR3. In DNA form, the CDR3 reads TGTGCCAGCAGCCAAGAGGGTGGGGGGGCCAACGTCCTGACTTTC. The encoded protein is CASSQEGGGANVLTF.

This clonotype was picked up many times. The chain couples TRBV20-1 to TRBJ2-7, with 8 bases lining up with TRBD1. Trimming removed 3 bases from V and 2 bases from J; junction bases left unmatched: 3. Germline V gene data show CDR1 as DFQATT and CDR2 as SNEGSKA (reference sequence). CDR3 length: 13 amino acids. CDR3 DNA sequence: TGCAGTGCTAGGGACAGGGACCCCTACGAGCAGTACTTC. It translates to CSARDRDPYEQYF.